The 25 T cell receptor beta chains below come from one sample, sequenced in a study of T cells in Graves' hyperthyroidism and ophthalmopathy. What was amplified from RNA transcripts were TCR beta CDR3 regions. Primed by the HTBI set, a first-round RT-PCR was run on the TCR CDR3. From the multiplex PCR reads, TCRdb called clonotypes with MiXCR, one entry per CDR3 protein. The sample has roughly 700,000 distinct CDR3 sequences; 17% are singletons. Sequenced: blood. The origin of the receptors is a man between 50 and 59 years old with Graves' hyperthyroidism.

This clonotype was observed a handful of times. This chain uses TRBV4-1 with TRBJ1-5; a possible D gene is TRBD1 (6 bases). This CDR3 contains 14 residues. Germline lookup yields CDR1 MGHRA and CDR2 YSYEKL. Trimming pared 3 bases from V and 6 bases from J, leaving 12 bases between. CDR3 protein: CASSQQQGAQPQHF. Here the CDR3 DNA reads TGCGCCAGCAGCCAGCAACAGGGTGCTCAGCCCCAGCATTTT.

The chain combines TRBV29-1 with TRBJ2-6, with no clear D. This CDR3 is 13 amino acids long. V lost 5 bases to trimming and J lost 1 base, with 6 bases between them. Germline-derived CDR1 and CDR2 are SQVTM and ANQGSEA. As DNA, the CDR3 is TGCAGCGTTTTCCGATCTGGGGCCAACGTCCTGACTTTC. Its protein product is CSVFRSGANVLTF.

This clonotype came up many times. CDR3 sequence reads: CASSVTSGGSTQYF. CDR3 coding DNA: TGTGCCAGCAGTGTAACTAGCGGGGGTTCGACCCAGTACTTC. This rearrangement joins TRBV27 to TRBJ2-5, with 11 bases lining up with TRBD2. V lost 5 bases to trimming and J lost 7 bases; unmatched junction nucleotides: 6. Looked up from germline, CDR1 is MNHEY and CDR2 is SMNVEV (reference sequence). The CDR3 is made up of 14 amino acids.

This clonotype was detected only a few times. The CDR3 nucleotides read TGCGCCAGCAGCTGGGGACAGGGAGTTCGAGAGACCCAGTACTTC. Amino acids: CASSWGQGVRETQYF. The chain joins TRBV5-1 to TRBJ2-5; 9 positions match TRBD1. The CDR3 runs 15 residues. J gave up 4 bases and V 3 bases, and 7 bases lay outside the gene matches. CDR1 and CDR2 (germline): SGHRS, YFSETQ. Combining the CDR3 with reference TRBV5-1 and TRBJ2-5 gives the whole variable domain KAGVTQTPRYLIKTRGQQVTLSCSPISGHRSVSWYQQTPGQGLQFLFEYFSETQRNKGNFPGRFSGRQFSNSRSEMNVSTLELGDSALYLCASSWGQGVRETQYFGPGTRLLVL.

J is TRBJ2-7 and V is TRBV20-1, with D perhaps being TRBD1 or TRBD2 (5 bases each). The CDR3 runs 14 residues. CDR1 and CDR2 from the germline V gene are DFQATT and SNEGSKA (reference sequence). Trimming stripped 0 bases from V and 4 bases from J, with 13 bases between. CDR3 amino acids: CSARDRGWGYEQYF. For the CDR3, the DNA is TGCAGTGCTAGAGATCGTGGGTGGGGGTACGAGCAGTACTTC.

This clonotype was counted many times. This chain links TRBV5-1 with TRBJ1-1, with D maybe TRBD1 (6 bases). This CDR3 is 14 amino acids long. From germline, CDR1 is SGHRS and CDR2 YFSETQ. V lost 2 bases and J lost 2, with 10 bases in between. CDR3 in amino acids: CASSFRDTNTEAFF. CDR3 DNA sequence: TGCGCCAGCAGCTTCCGGGACACCAACACTGAAGCTTTCTTT.

This clonotype was seen ten or more times. This chain uses TRBV28 with TRBJ2-1, with 9 bases lining up with TRBD2. V lost 3 bases and J lost 10; bases outside the gene matches: 7. The CDR3 runs to 14 residues. Germline V gives CDR1 MDHEN, CDR2 SYDVKM. CDR3 sequence reads: CASSFLGLAREQFF. In nucleotides, the CDR3 is TGTGCCAGCAGTTTTTTGGGACTAGCAAGGGAGCAGTTCTTC.

The chain recombines TRBV20-1 with TRBJ2-1, with D hard to call. This CDR3 has 16 amino acids. The V gene lost 0 bases and the J gene lost 4 bases, with 16 bases spanning the gap. Germline CDR1 DFQATT, CDR2 SNEGSKA (reference sequence). The CDR3 is CSARDRAAVAYNEQFF. The DNA of the CDR3 is TGCAGTGCTAGAGATCGTGCGGCCGTCGCGTACAATGAGCAGTTCTTC.

The sample holds many counts of this clonotype. The chain combines TRBV27 with TRBJ1-1; D remains ambiguous. Trimming left V 5 bases short and J 0 bases short, with 13 bases between. Germline V gives CDR1 MNHEY, CDR2 SMNVEV (reference sequence). The CDR3 extends over 15 amino acids. The CDR3 region has the DNA TGTGCCAGCAGTCCCAGGACCGATCTGAACACTGAAGCTTTCTTT. Its translation is CASSPRTDLNTEAFF.

With regard to this clonotype: A much larger clone sits a single nucleotide away, making a read error possible. The chain uses TRBV7-2 and TRBJ2-1; 8 bases match TRBD2. The germline V gene encodes CDR1 SGHTA and CDR2 FQGNSA. CDR3 length: 17 amino acids. The CDR3 nucleotides read TGTGCCGGCAGCTTAGCGGGCGACTTCAGCCGGGAGGGTGAGCAGTTCTTC. It specifies CAGSLAGDFSREGEQFF.

This clonotype was picked up a small number of times. This chain joins TRBV27 and TRBJ1-2; unclear D gene. With 2 bases removed from V and 1 base from J, the gap between germline ends came to 8 bases. Germline-derived CDR1 and CDR2 are MNHEY and SMNVEV (reference sequence). This CDR3 spans 14 amino acids. The CDR3 loop reads CASSLKGYNYGYTF. DNA of the CDR3: TGTGCCAGCAGTTTAAAGGGATATAACTATGGCTACACCTTC.

V and J are TRBV6-1 and TRBJ2-2; D is ambiguous. The CDR3 spans 13 residues. Germline V gene lookup returns CDR1 MNHNS and CDR2 SASEGT. Trimming removed 1 base at V and 9 bases at J, with 9 bases between. As DNA, the CDR3 is TGTGCCAGCAGTGAAGGTACCGCCCGGGAGCTGTTTTTT. Its protein is CASSEGTARELFF.

The chain combines TRBV6-1 with TRBJ2-1; D unclear. The CDR3 sequence is 13 residues long. In germline, CDR1 is MNHNS, CDR2 SASEGT. With 7 bases removed from V and 4 bases from J, the gap between germline ends came to 11 bases. DNA for the CDR3: TGTGCCAGCACCGCACCCGAATACAATGAGCAGTTCTTC. Translation gives CASTAPEYNEQFF.

At least ten counts were recorded for this clonotype. The rearrangement links TRBV12-3 or TRBV12-4 to TRBJ2-2; no clear D gene. This CDR3 is built from 14 residues. V lost 2 bases and J lost 3, with 7 bases in between. Written as DNA, the CDR3 is TGTGCCAGCAGTTTAACCTCCGACACCGGGGAGCTGTTTTTT. Translation gives CASSLTSDTGELFF.

In its sample, this clonotype was seen many times. The J gene is TRBJ2-5, the V gene TRBV29-1; 8 bases are shared with TRBD1. The CDR3 loop spans 16 amino acids. Germline CDR1 is SQVTM and CDR2 is ANQGSEA. V was clipped by 0 bases and J by 1 base; unmatched bases: 7. The CDR3 nucleotides read TGCAGCGTTGAAGAGTACAGACAGGGGACCCAAGAGACCCAGTACTTC. As protein: CSVEEYRQGTQETQYF.

This clonotype was seen more than once but under ten times. This chain connects TRBV18 to TRBJ2-7, with 9 bases matching TRBD2. V shed 3 bases, J shed 2 bases, and the junction held 11 bases outside the gene matches. This CDR3 region has 17 residues. The germline V gene has CDR1 KGHSH and CDR2 LQKENI. For the CDR3, the DNA is TGTGCCAGCTCACCGGCGGGGGGGGCTAGCGAACCCTACGAGCAGTACTTC. Its protein product is CASSPAGGASEPYEQYF.

The chain has TRBV3-1 and TRBJ1-2; D gene uncertain. Trimming stripped 5 bases from V and 3 bases from J, with 13 bases between. CDR1 is LGHDT and CDR2 is YNNKEL in the germline V gene (reference sequence). The CDR3 runs 14 residues. DNA for the CDR3: TGTGCCAGCAGCTTTTACGGCGGCGACTATGGCTACACCTTC. Its translation: CASSFYGGDYGYTF.

Of note for this clonotype: A clone one base away is much larger, so this may be a read error. J is TRBJ2-7 and V is TRBV30; 9 positions match TRBD1. Germline V gene sequence: CDR1 GTSNPN, CDR2 SVGIG (reference sequence). This CDR3 has 14 amino acids. CDR3 residues: CTWRGTGSSYEQYF. CDR3 sequence (DNA): TGTACCTGGAGGGGGACAGGGAGCTCCTACGAGCAGTACTTC.

This clonotype was found a few times. J is TRBJ2-3 and V is TRBV3-1, with 9 nucleotides matching TRBD2. The CDR3 sequence is 17 residues long. The V gene's germline CDR1 is LGHDT and CDR2 YNNKEL (reference sequence). The trim removed 0 bases at V and 4 bases at J, leaving 8 bases unmatched. CDR3 in DNA: TGTGCCAGCAGCCAAGATAGGAGCGGGAGGAATGCAGATACGCAGTATTTT. It encodes CASSQDRSGRNADTQYF.

On this clonotype: A read error may explain this, as a much larger clone is one base away. The V call is TRBV11-2, the J call TRBJ2-3, with 9 bases aligning to TRBD2. Germline V lookup: CDR1 SGHAT, CDR2 FQNNGV. There are 14 residues in the CDR3. CDR3 sequence: CASSLLAGEDTKYF. CDR3 bases: TGTGCCAGCAGCTTATTAGCGGGAGAGGATACGAAGTATTTT.

This clonotype has at least ten counts. J is TRBJ2-5 and V is TRBV10-3; 9 positions match TRBD2. CDR1 and CDR2 from the germline V gene are ENHRY and SYGVKD. J gave up 5 bases and V 6 bases, and 22 bases lay outside the gene matches. The CDR3 extends over 19 amino acids. The CDR3 DNA reads TGTGCCATCAGCCCCAACCCCTCTGCGGGAGGGTCTCATGGGGAGACCCAGTACTTC. This encodes CAISPNPSAGGSHGETQYF.

In its sample, this clonotype was seen many times. The chain couples TRBV20-1 to TRBJ2-1, with 7 bases fitting TRBD2. Trimming took 7 bases from V and 5 from J; bases not matched to a gene: 5. Germline CDR1 is DFQATT and CDR2 is SNEGSKA (reference sequence). The CDR3 extends over 12 amino acids. The CDR3 spells CSGSSGNNEQFF. In DNA form, the CDR3 reads TGCAGTGGCTCTAGCGGTAACAATGAGCAGTTCTTC.

This clonotype came up many times. The chain couples TRBV2 to TRBJ2-5; 7 bases agree with TRBD1. The CDR3 consists of 12 residues. CDR1 and CDR2 from the germline V gene are SNHLY and FYNNEI. With 8 bases clipped from V and 5 bases from J, the junction kept 5 bases outside the gene matches. CDR3 amino acids: CASFRGLETQYF. CDR3 DNA: TGTGCCAGCTTTAGGGGGCTTGAGACCCAGTACTTC.

This clonotype was seen ten or more times. This chain connects TRBV11-3 to TRBJ2-1, with D unclear. V lost 6 bases and J lost 10, with 13 bases in between. CDR1 is SGHNT and CDR2 is YENEEA in the germline V gene. The CDR3 is made up of 12 amino acids. The CDR3 here is CASSRNGPEQFF. CDR3 nucleotides: TGTGCCAGCAGTAGGAACGGGCCAGAGCAGTTCTTC.

This rearrangement joins TRBV9 to TRBJ2-7; 7 nucleotides match TRBD2. Germline lookup yields CDR1 SGDLS and CDR2 YYNGEE. This CDR3 region has 15 residues. Trimming cost V 0 bases and J 0 bases; bases outside gene matches: 3. CDR3 coding DNA: TGTGCCAGCAGCGTAGAGGGCGGGAGCTCCTACGAGCAGTACTTC. Translation gives CASSVEGGSSYEQYF.